The sequence of this T cell receptor beta chain was determined in a study of cytomegalovirus exposure and HLA in healthy donors. Study-wide results and limits: Several of the most significant clusters were apparently associated with common viral pathogens in a later analysis. Accurate prediction of HLA-A and HLA-B alleles (for most subjects) was reportedly achieved from TCR beta sequences. It was assumed in the presence/absence analyses that sequencing depth was roughly uniform across donors.

The germline V gene has CDR1 PRHDT and CDR2 FYEKMQ (reference sequence). The CDR3 contains 16 residues. Losses at the gene ends were 5 bases for V and 0 bases for J; bases not matched to a gene: 4. In the case of this clone: The antigen is undetermined.

PCR used 60 Vbeta primers and 13 Jbeta primers. The protocol was immunoSEQ multiplex PCR, while the TCRdb copy is restricted to in-frame clones and leaves out a portion. The data show 160,000 or so clones, with roughly 80% seen just once and around a tenth held by the top ten. Sequencing input: PBMCs. The origin of this receptor is a man aged 18-30 years in good health and CMV-seropositive. This chain joins TRBV13 and TRBJ2-2; TRBD1 matches at 9 bases. The CDR3 nucleotides read TGTGCCAGCAGCGTACAGGGGGCCCCGAACACCGGGGAGCTGTTTTTT. Translation gives CASSVQGAPNTGELFF.